This T cell receptor (beta chain) is drawn from a study of blood T cell repertoires in COVID-19. About the research overall: The origin of the acute and convalescent COVID-19 samples was the United States, Italy and Spain.

V was pared by 3 bases and J by 0 bases, with 9 bases between. The germline V gene encodes CDR1 GTSNPN and CDR2 SVGIG (reference sequence). The CDR3 contains 14 residues. In the original analysis: Cell counts per sample came from amplifying reference gene primers. Profiling relied on immunoSEQ multiplex PCR, and the TCRdb table lists in-frame clones only, not all of them. V, J and clone size are taken as reported in that table, and D and trimming were inferred from the DNA itself. The sample has around 25,000 clones, over 75% seen once; the top ten hold approximately 7.7%. This receptor was taken from a woman aged 45-65 years with active COVID-19. Sequencing was done on a sample of peripheral blood. The J gene is TRBJ2-1, the V gene TRBV30, with D maybe TRBD1 (6 bases). The CDR3 coding sequence is TGTGCCTGGAGCCCAGGGGTCTCCTACAATGAGCAGTTCTTC. Amino acid sequence: CAWSPGVSYNEQFF.